The rows below give T cell receptor beta chains drawn from one sample of a study of shared clonotypes between healthy human individuals. Profiled with immunoSEQ multiplex PCR; TCRdb holds only in-frame clones, not every one. The sample lists around 1,900,000 clones, 90% to 95% occurring once. The specimen was naive CD8+ T cells from PBMCs. The receptors stem from a man younger than 30 in good health. Some clones in this sample may be carry-over from other donors' samples. Each CDR3 is given with its conserved first and last residue. Each record gives: D gene, clone size, V gene, CDR3 length, J gene, CDR3 DNA, CDR3 protein. The D gene is left open where the match is weak. Expanded clones get a size class; other rows say once, few or many, or leave the size out.

>.|once|TRBV27|18|TRBJ1-1
TGTGCCAGCAGTTTATACCCCTCGGCAGGGGCCATGAACACTGAAGCTTTCTTT
CASSLYPSAGAMNTEAFF
>.|.|TRBV7-3|16|TRBJ2-5
TGTGCCAGCAGCTTAACGTGGACCGGGGGCACTCAGACCCAGTACTTC
CASSLTWTGGTQTQYF
>.|.|TRBV27|14|TRBJ2-7
TGTGCCAGTAGATCTCAGGGGTATGTCTACGAGCAGTACTTC
CASRSQGYVYEQYF
>.|.|TRBV5-6|19|TRBJ1-2
TGTGCCAGCAGCTTCGCGTACGGTATAATATTTGGGGGTAACTATGGCTACACCTTC
CASSFAYGIIFGGNYGYTF
>.|.|TRBV2|15|TRBJ2-4
TGTGCCAGCAGTGAGGACTTAGGGGCCAAAAACATTCAGTACTTC
CASSEDLGAKNIQYF
>.|.|TRBV5-1|13|TRBJ2-1
TGCGCCAGCAGCGCACCTCAGGGGTATGAGCAGTTCTTC
CASSAPQGYEQFF
>TRBD2|.|TRBV6-1|16|TRBJ2-7
TGTGCCAGCAGTGAAGCGCGACTAGCGGGAACCTACGAGCAGTACTTC
CASSEARLAGTYEQYF
>.|once|TRBV27|17|TRBJ2-1
TGTGCCAGCAGTGGGGGGACATGGGCGGGAGTGGGCAATGAGCAGTTCTTC
CASSGGTWAGVGNEQFF
>TRBD2|.|TRBV5-1|18|TRBJ2-1
TGCGCCAGCAGCTTGACGGGACTAGCGGAATGGGGGTACAATGAGCAGTTCTTC
CASSLTGLAEWGYNEQFF
>TRBD1|.|TRBV30|13|TRBJ2-2
TGTGCCTGTACCAGGGGGCTCACCGGGGAGCTGTTTTTT
CACTRGLTGELFF
>TRBD1|.|TRBV7-9|15|TRBJ1-2
TGTGCCAGCAGCTTTCCCCTGACAGGGGGGGACGGCTACACCTTC
CASSFPLTGGDGYTF
>.|.|TRBV7-3|15|TRBJ2-2
TGTGCCAGCAGCTTGGCGGGCGGGAAAGCCGGGGAGCTGTTTTTT
CASSLAGGKAGELFF
>TRBD1|.|TRBV29-1|13|TRBJ2-7
TGCAGCGTTGTCTGGACAGGCGGCTACGAGCAGTACTTC
CSVVWTGGYEQYF
>TRBD2|.|TRBV11-2|16|TRBJ2-1
TGTGCCAGCAGCTTTCCGGGACTAGCGGGATACAATGAGCAGTTCTTC
CASSFPGLAGYNEQFF
>TRBD1|.|TRBV7-9|14|TRBJ2-1
TGTGCCAGCAGCCTACAGGGGCCAGGCAATGAGCAGTTCTTC
CASSLQGPGNEQFF
>TRBD1|once|TRBV10-2|15|TRBJ2-5
TGCGCCAGCAGTGACGACAGGGAAAGAATAGAGACCCAGTACTTC
CASSDDRERIETQYF
>TRBD1|.|TRBV9|17|TRBJ2-1
TGTGCCAGCAGCGCCACCTTGGGACAGGGAGAATACAATGAGCAGTTCTTC
CASSATLGQGEYNEQFF
>.|.|TRBV19|11|TRBJ2-1
TGTGCCAGTAGAAGCAGTAATGAGCAGTTCTTC
CASRSSNEQFF
>TRBD1|.|TRBV7-2|15|TRBJ2-7
TGTGCCAGCAGCCAAGGAGGACAGGCGGCCTACGAGCAGTACTTC
CASSQGGQAAYEQYF
>.|.|TRBV5-6|16|TRBJ2-1
TGTGCCAGCATACCCCTGGCCGGCCCGCTTTACAATGAGCAGTTCTTC
CASIPLAGPLYNEQFF
>.|.|TRBV19|12|TRBJ1-1
TGTGCCAGTAGTACTGCTAACACTGAAGCTTTCTTT
CASSTANTEAFF
>TRBD1|.|TRBV2|16|TRBJ2-4
TGTGCCAGCAAGCCGGACAGGGAGAAGAGCAAAAACATTCAGTACTTC
CASKPDREKSKNIQYF
>TRBD2|.|TRBV11-2|14|TRBJ2-1
TGTGCCAGCAGCCCTGGACTAGATTTTATTGAGCAGTTCTTC
CASSPGLDFIEQFF
>TRBD1|.|TRBV6-5|14|TRBJ1-1
TGTGCCAGCAGCGGAGAGGGGGCTAACACTGAAGCTTTCTTT
CASSGEGANTEAFF
>TRBD1|.|TRBV9|13|TRBJ1-2
TGTGCCAGCAGCGGACAGGGACGGAATGGCTACACCTTC
CASSGQGRNGYTF
>.|.|TRBV19|15|TRBJ2-2
TGTGCCAGTAGTGTCACGGATGGGGCATCCGGGGAGCTGTTTTTT
CASSVTDGASGELFF
>.|.|TRBV19|15|TRBJ1-5
TGTGCCAGTAGTATGTCAGATTACGGCAATCAGCCCCAGCATTTT
CASSMSDYGNQPQHF
>.|.|TRBV7-3|14|TRBJ1-1
TGTGCCAGCAGCTTATCCCGGATGAACACTGAAGCTTTCTTT
CASSLSRMNTEAFF
>.|.|TRBV27|17|TRBJ2-3
TGTGCCAGCAGTCCCGGGGTGGTAGGACTGGACACAGATACGCAGTATTTT
CASSPGVVGLDTDTQYF
>TRBD2|once|TRBV9|14|TRBJ2-1
TGTGCCAGCAGCGTCGGGACTAGCGTCAGTGAGCAGTTCTTC
CASSVGTSVSEQFF
>.|.|TRBV11-2|14|TRBJ1-2
TGTGCCAGCAGCTTAGTAGGAGTGGGAGATGGCTACACCTTC
CASSLVGVGDGYTF
>TRBD2|.|TRBV5-1|14|TRBJ2-7
TGCGCCAGCAGCGCAGCGGGAGTCTCCTACGAGCAGTACTTC
CASSAAGVSYEQYF
>.|.|TRBV6-6|12|TRBJ2-3
TGTGCTTCACCTGAGGGCCACGATACGCAGTATTTT
CASPEGHDTQYF
>.|.|TRBV9|14|TRBJ2-1
TGTGCCAGCAGCGGGGACACAGCCTACAATGAGCAGTTCTTC
CASSGDTAYNEQFF
>TRBD1|.|TRBV6-1|15|TRBJ2-7
TGTGCCAGCAGTCCAAAACAGGGGGGCGGCGGCGAGCAGTACTTC
CASSPKQGGGGEQYF
>.|.|TRBV21-1|13|TRBJ2-7
TGTGCCAGCAGTCAAGTAGGTGAAGACGAGCAGTACTTC
CASSQVGEDEQYF
>.|.|TRBV28|16|TRBJ1-4
TGTGCCAGCAGGTTAGGGGGGTGGCAGGGGTACGAAAAACTGTTTTTT
CASRLGGWQGYEKLFF
>.|.|TRBV28|14|TRBJ2-2
TGTGCCAGCAGTGTACAGGGGAACACCGGGGAGCTGTTTTTT
CASSVQGNTGELFF
>TRBD2|.|TRBV7-9|15|TRBJ2-7
TGTGCCAGCAGCCGTATACTAGCGGGAGAAAGGGAGCAGTACTTC
CASSRILAGEREQYF
>.|.|TRBV6-5|13|TRBJ1-5
TGTGCCAGCAGTTACTCTCGGTATCAGCCCCAGCATTTT
CASSYSRYQPQHF
>.|.|TRBV9|15|TRBJ2-1
TGTGCCAGCAGCCCTCTAGCGTACCCTTACAATGAGCAGTTCTTC
CASSPLAYPYNEQFF
>.|.|TRBV27|15|TRBJ2-1
TGTGCCAGCAGTCCCTACCAAGTAACCTACAATGAGCAGTTCTTC
CASSPYQVTYNEQFF
>.|.|TRBV7-6|14|TRBJ2-7
TGTGCCAGCAGCTTACGTAGGGGAGCCTACGAGCAGTACTTC
CASSLRRGAYEQYF
>.|.|TRBV4-1|15|TRBJ2-6
TGCGCCAGCAGCCCAGGGCCCTCTGGGGCCAACGTCCTGACTTTC
CASSPGPSGANVLTF
>.|.|TRBV7-2|18|TRBJ2-1
TGTGCCAGCAGCTTAGGTGGGTGGTCGTCGCTCCTTTACAATGAGCAGTTCTTC
CASSLGGWSSLLYNEQFF
>.|once|TRBV29-1|12|TRBJ2-7
TGCAGCGTCCAATCTGTCCGGGGGGAGCAGTACTTC
CSVQSVRGEQYF
>.|.|TRBV9|14|TRBJ1-2
TGTGCCAGCAGCCCGGCGGGGGAGTACTATGGCTACACCTTC
CASSPAGEYYGYTF
>TRBD2|.|TRBV5-1|15|TRBJ2-1
TGCGCCAGCAGCTTGGACCACACGGGAGGGCCTGAGCAGTTCTTC
CASSLDHTGGPEQFF
>.|once|TRBV9|15|TRBJ2-3
TGTGCCAGCAGCGTAGCTAGGGGGAGCACAGATACGCAGTATTTT
CASSVARGSTDTQYF
>.|.|TRBV29-1|13|TRBJ1-2
TGCAGCGTCCCGGACGGTTTTAACTATGGCTACACCTTC
CSVPDGFNYGYTF
>.|.|TRBV11-2|16|TRBJ2-3
TGTGCCAGCAGATTCAATGTGGGGCGAAGCACAGATACGCAGTATTTT
CASRFNVGRSTDTQYF
>.|.|TRBV27|14|TRBJ1-5
TGTGCCAGCAGTACCCGCAGGGACAATCAGCCCCAGCATTTT
CASSTRRDNQPQHF
>.|.|TRBV25-1|16|TRBJ2-5
TGTGCCAGCAGTGAATATCTTCCGACGTACCAAGAGACCCAGTACTTC
CASSEYLPTYQETQYF
>TRBD1|.|TRBV5-1|14|TRBJ1-1
TGCGCCAGCAGCTTGGGGCAGGGGGCGCGAGAAGCTTTCTTT
CASSLGQGAREAFF